The 27 T cell receptor beta chains below all came from one sample that was sequenced in a study of cytomegalovirus exposure and HLA in healthy donors. The method was immunoSEQ multiplex PCR; TCRdb's version includes in-frame clones alone and lacks a portion of them. The table records around 300,000 clones, around 86% of them present only once. The sequenced sample was PBMCs. Every receptor here comes from a woman aged 18-30 years in good health and CMV-seronegative.

The genes are TRBV28 and TRBJ1-2, with D possibly matching TRBD1 (6 bases). The CDR3 has 17 amino acids. Trimming stripped 6 bases from V and 4 bases from J, with 24 bases between. The germline V gene has CDR1 MDHEN and CDR2 SYDVKM. The CDR3 region is CASSITGSLRYGYGYTF. The DNA for the CDR3 is TGTGCCAGCAGCATTACAGGGTCGCTAAGATACGGCTATGGCTACACCTTC.

The chain joins TRBV19 to TRBJ1-1; no definite D call. This CDR3 contains 14 residues. Germline values: CDR1 LNHDA, CDR2 SQIVND (reference sequence). Trimming stripped 6 bases from V and 1 base from J, with 12 bases between. CDR3 residues: CASRAPRPNTEAFF. The CDR3 DNA reads TGTGCCAGTAGGGCTCCGAGGCCGAACACTGAAGCTTTCTTT.

The V and J genes are TRBV4-1 and TRBJ2-3; 9 positions agree with TRBD1. In germline, CDR1 is MGHRA, CDR2 YSYEKL. The CDR3 extends over 15 amino acids. The V and J ends lost 4 bases and 4 bases, in that order; junction bases with no gene match: 6. CDR3 nucleotides: TGCGCCAGCAGCCTGACAGGGGGAATAGCAGATACGCAGTATTTT. This translates into CASSLTGGIADTQYF.

J is TRBJ1-1 and V is TRBV4-1; 7 nucleotides agree with TRBD1. Looked up from germline, CDR1 is MGHRA and CDR2 is YSYEKL. The trim removed 0 bases at V and 4 bases at J, leaving 8 bases unmatched. The CDR3 length is 16 residues. CDR3 amino acids: CASSQDPGQRATEAFF. CDR3 DNA sequence: TGCGCCAGCAGCCAAGACCCGGGACAGAGGGCCACTGAAGCTTTCTTT.

The CDR3, as DNA: TGCGCCAGCAGCCAAGATGTAAGGGGGACAGGGCATAATTCACCCCTCCACTTT. It specifies CASSQDVRGTGHNSPLHF. This sequence joins TRBV4-3 and TRBJ1-6, with 9 bases identical to TRBD1. Per germline, CDR1 LGHNA and CDR2 YSLEER. The CDR3 length is 18 residues. The J segment lost 5 bases and the V segment lost 0 bases, leaving 8 bases of the junction unmatched.

The chain carries TRBV4-3 and TRBJ2-7, with D perhaps matching TRBD1 (5 bases). The ends were cut back, 0 bases at V and 6 bases at J, with 27 bases in the middle. CDR1 and CDR2 from the germline V gene are LGHNA and YSLEER. This CDR3 spans 19 amino acids. CDR3 amino acids: CASSQDKVADWTRALEQYF. The CDR3, as DNA: TGCGCCAGCAGCCAAGATAAGGTGGCAGACTGGACCAGGGCCCTCGAGCAGTACTTC.

The chain is built from TRBV9 and TRBJ1-2, with D tentatively TRBD1 (6 bases). Germline values: CDR1 SGDLS, CDR2 YYNGEE. Trimming took off 4 bases at V and 2 bases at J, with 15 bases between the two ends. The CDR3 totals 15 residues. This CDR3 is CASSPQDSANYGYTF. The CDR3 coding sequence is TGTGCCAGCAGCCCCCAGGACAGCGCCAACTATGGCTACACCTTC.

This chain connects TRBV6-1 to TRBJ1-1, with 9 positions matching TRBD1. The CDR3 has 13 amino acids. The junction had 8 bases not matched to a gene; V was cut back by 8 bases and J by 7 bases. CDR1 is MNHNS, CDR2 SASEGT, per germline. The CDR3 loop is CASPGETGGEAFF. In nucleotides, the CDR3 is TGTGCCAGCCCAGGCGAGACAGGGGGTGAAGCTTTCTTT.

The chain carries TRBV5-1 and TRBJ2-5, with 12 bases identical to TRBD1. Per the germline V gene, CDR1 is SGHRS and CDR2 is YFSETQ. CDR3 length equals 17 residues. Unmatched junction bases numbered 12, after V lost 4 bases and J lost 5 bases. CDR3 coding DNA: TGCGCCAGCAGCACCCGACCCGGGACAGGGGGCATGGAGACCCAGTACTTC. This gives the protein CASSTRPGTGGMETQYF.

CDR3 amino acids: CASSLDRLNNQPQHF. CDR3 in DNA: TGTGCCAGCAGCTTAGACAGGCTGAACAATCAGCCCCAGCATTTT. The chain couples TRBV7-8 to TRBJ1-5; possibly TRBD1 for D (5 bases). Germline V lookup: CDR1 SGHVS, CDR2 FQNEAQ. Trimming cost V 1 base and J 3 bases, with 10 bases left between them. The CDR3 length is 15 residues.

V gene TRBV7-9 combines with J gene TRBJ2-1; D gene ambiguous. Trimming stripped 4 bases from V and 4 bases from J, with 8 bases between. CDR1 is SEHNR, CDR2 FQNEAQ, per germline (reference sequence). The CDR3 is 13 residues long. The CDR3 spells CASSSLGYNEQFF. In nucleotides, the CDR3 is TGTGCCAGCAGCTCCCTCGGTTACAATGAGCAGTTCTTC.

The chain joins TRBV28 to TRBJ2-7, with TRBD1 matching 9 bases. The CDR3 is 11 residues long. The germline CDR1 and CDR2 sequences are MDHEN and SYDVKM. The V gene end was trimmed by 2 bases and the J gene end by 13 bases; junction bases not matched to a gene: 3. CDR3 nucleotide sequence: TGTGCCAGCAGTTTACGGGACAGGGACTACTTC. Translated, it gives CASSLRDRDYF.

The chain uses TRBV6-5 and TRBJ2-7, with TRBD1 matching 11 bases. CDR3 size: 15 residues. The germline V gene has CDR1 MNHEY and CDR2 SVGAGI. V trimming: 4 bases; J trimming: 2 bases; junction bases outside the gene matches: 4. The CDR3 is CASSWGQGVAYEQYF. The DNA of the CDR3 is TGTGCCAGCAGTTGGGGACAGGGGGTCGCCTACGAGCAGTACTTC.

The chain has TRBV2 and TRBJ1-3; 8 positions match TRBD1. Per the germline V gene, CDR1 is SNHLY and CDR2 is FYNNEI. The CDR3 is 16 residues long. V was pared by 5 bases and J by 0 bases, with 6 bases of the junction left unmatched. The CDR3 reads CASSLRQGSSGNTIYF. CDR3 bases: TGTGCCAGCAGTCTTCGACAGGGGAGCTCTGGAAACACCATATATTTT.

In DNA, the CDR3 is TGTGCCATCAATCCGGGAGGGTACGAGCAGTACTTC. Translation: CAINPGGYEQYF. The chain uses TRBV10-3 and TRBJ2-7, with 8 bases matching TRBD2. CDR1 is ENHRY, CDR2 SYGVKD, per germline. V gave up 7 bases and J gave up 4 bases; unmatched junction bases: 3. CDR3 length: 12 residues.

The V and J genes are TRBV27 and TRBJ2-3; the D gene is possibly TRBD2 (5 bases). This CDR3 region has 15 residues. The V end was cut by 6 bases, the J end by 2 bases, with 15 bases between. The germline V gene has CDR1 MNHEY and CDR2 SMNVEV (reference sequence). CDR3 protein: CASSPDWRVTDTQYF. The CDR3 DNA reads TGTGCCAGCAGCCCCGATTGGCGGGTCACAGATACGCAGTATTTT.

V is TRBV6-5 and J is TRBJ2-7; weak D call: TRBD1 (6 bases). V lost 4 bases and J lost 1, with 8 bases in between. The germline V gene has CDR1 MNHEY and CDR2 SVGAGI. CDR3 length: 13 amino acids. CDR3 coding DNA: TGTGCCAGCAGTTCGACAGGTTCCTACGAGCAGTACTTC. It yields the protein CASSSTGSYEQYF.

V is TRBV6-5 and J is TRBJ2-5; TRBD2 matches at 7 bases. CDR3 length equals 14 residues. Germline lookup yields CDR1 MNHEY and CDR2 SVGAGI. Trimming at V came to 6 bases and at J to 3 bases, leaving 7 bases not matched to a gene. The CDR3 nucleotides read TGTGCCAGCAGGAGCGGGACGGACAAAGAGACCCAGTACTTC. Protein product: CASRSGTDKETQYF.

V and J are TRBV9 and TRBJ2-7; D not certain. The CDR3 has 14 amino acids. Trimming removed 4 bases at V and 4 bases at J, with 15 bases between. Germline CDR1 SGDLS, CDR2 YYNGEE. CDR3: CASSPHPLRYEQYF. The DNA of the CDR3 is TGTGCCAGCAGCCCGCACCCTCTTCGGTACGAGCAGTACTTC.

This clone has just one count. For the CDR3, the DNA is TGTGCCAGCAGGACAGGGAACTATGGCTACACCTTC. This sequence encodes CASRTGNYGYTF. The chain carries TRBV6-1 and TRBJ1-2; 7 positions match TRBD1. The germline V gene encodes CDR1 MNHNS and CDR2 SASEGT. This CDR3 spans 12 amino acids. The V gene end was trimmed by 6 bases and the J gene end by 2 bases; junction bases not matched to a gene: 0.

J is TRBJ2-2 and V is TRBV5-1, with a tentative D call TRBD1 (6 bases). The CDR3 loop spans 12 amino acids. V was pared by 7 bases and J by 6 bases, with 10 bases between. Germline V gene data show CDR1 as SGHRS and CDR2 as YFSETQ. CDR3 sequence (DNA): TGCGCCAGCCTGGACAGTCCCGGGGAGCTGTTTTTT. Amino acid sequence: CASLDSPGELFF.

This sequence joins TRBV30 and TRBJ1-2, with 7 bases lining up with TRBD1. In germline, CDR1 is GTSNPN, CDR2 SVGIG (reference sequence). CDR3 size: 12 residues. The trim removed 0 bases at V and 7 bases at J, leaving 2 bases unmatched. The CDR3 DNA reads TGTGCCTGGAGTGTTTACAGGGGTGGCTACACCTTC. This encodes CAWSVYRGGYTF.

The chain joins TRBV6-5 to TRBJ1-1; D possibly corresponds to TRBD1 (6 bases). V lost 6 bases, J lost 6 bases, and 17 bases lay in between. Germline V CDR1 and CDR2: MNHEY, SVGAGI. This CDR3 has 14 amino acids. CDR3 protein: CASSQNRDLSEAFF. The CDR3 DNA reads TGTGCCAGCAGCCAAAACAGGGATTTGTCTGAAGCTTTCTTT.

This rearrangement joins TRBV15 to TRBJ1-1; weak D call: TRBD1 (5 bases). This CDR3 has 14 residues. V lost 0 bases, J lost 1 base, and 6 bases lay in between. Germline V gene lookup returns CDR1 LNHNV and CDR2 YYDKDF (reference sequence). The CDR3 DNA reads as TGTGCCACCAGCAGAGAAGGGGCGAACACTGAAGCTTTCTTT. Protein sequence: CATSREGANTEAFF. Full variable domain (remainder filled in from reference TRBV15 and TRBJ1-1): DAMVIQNPRYQVTQFGKPVTLSCSQTLNHNVMYWYQQKSSQAPKLLFHYYDKDFNNEADTPDNFQSRRPNTSFCFLDIRSPGLGDTAMYLCATSREGANTEAFFGQGTRLTVV.

The rearrangement links TRBV10-3 to TRBJ2-1; tentatively, D is TRBD2 (6 bases). The germline V and J ends were trimmed by 6 bases and 6 bases, with 18 bases remaining between them. The CDR3 sequence is 15 residues long. Germline-derived CDR1 and CDR2 are ENHRY and SYGVKD. This CDR3 reads CAISRRAEGSNEQFF. The DNA of the CDR3 is TGTGCCATCAGCCGAAGGGCGGAGGGGAGCAATGAGCAGTTCTTC.

The CDR3 region is CASRSLMDRNSTDTQYF. The CDR3 region has the DNA TGCGCCAGCAGATCTCTTATGGACAGGAATAGCACAGATACGCAGTATTTT. The chain links TRBV4-1 to TRBJ2-3, with 7 positions matching TRBD1. The CDR3 consists of 17 residues. Germline trimming cut 6 bases from V and 0 bases from J; bases unmatched to any gene: 12. Germline V lookup: CDR1 MGHRA, CDR2 YSYEKL.

The V gene is TRBV14, the J gene TRBJ2-3, with 14 bases matching TRBD2. CDR1 is SGHDN and CDR2 is FVKESK in the germline V gene. The V gene end was trimmed by 1 base and the J gene end by 1 base; junction bases not matched to a gene: 19. The CDR3 runs 23 residues. CDR3 bases: TGTGCCAGCAGCCAAGGGGTAGAATTTAGATGGACTAGCGGGAGGACCGGCACAGATACGCAGTATTTT. This sequence encodes CASSQGVEFRWTSGRTGTDTQYF.